Each of the 21 T cell receptor beta chains below was sequenced from the same sample in a study of T cell responses to AZD1222 COVID-19 vaccine. The repertoire was sequenced with immunoSEQ multiplex PCR; TCRdb's copy has only in-frame clones and lacks some. The data contain roughly 150,000 clones, around 93% of them seen just once; the ten biggest clones take up 4.4%. The sequences come from peripheral blood, collected on day 0 of AZD1222 vaccination. These receptors were taken from an adult in good health.

V and J are TRBV24-1 and TRBJ2-1, with 10 bases that match TRBD2. CDR3 length: 15 amino acids. Trimming took 3 bases from V and 6 from J; bases not matched to a gene: 4. Germline V gives CDR1 KGHDR, CDR2 SFDVKD. CDR3 sequence: CATSDVVAGGNEQFF. The CDR3 coding sequence is TGTGCCACCAGTGATGTGGTAGCGGGGGGCAATGAGCAGTTCTTC.

The V call is TRBV27, the J call TRBJ2-3, with 8 positions matching TRBD1. The CDR3 consists of 14 residues. Germline CDR1 reads MNHEY; CDR2 reads SMNVEV (reference sequence). J was trimmed by 6 bases and V by 8 bases; bases with no gene match: 10. The CDR3 nucleotides read TGTGCCAGCTCAATTCGACAGGGGATGGATACGCAGTATTTT. It encodes CASSIRQGMDTQYF.

This clone was observed a single time. V usage is TRBV3-1 (or the pseudogene TRBV3-2) and J usage is TRBJ1-3; a possible D gene is TRBD1 (6 bases). Germline loops: CDR1 LGHDT, CDR2 YNNKEL (reference sequence). V dropped 5 bases and J dropped 4 bases, with 18 bases sitting between them. The CDR3 is 16 residues long. The CDR3 DNA reads TGTGCCAGCAGCGGACAGATAGGGACATTAGGAAACACCATATATTTT. Its translation is CASSGQIGTLGNTIYF.

This sequence joins TRBV5-1 and TRBJ1-5, with 7 bases lining up with TRBD1. Looked up from germline, CDR1 is SGHRS and CDR2 is YFSETQ. The V segment lost 5 bases and the J segment 0 bases; nucleotides outside the gene matches: 5. The length of the CDR3 is 15 residues. The CDR3 DNA reads as TGCGCCAGCAGTCAGGGGACAGATAGCAATCAGCCCCAGCATTTT. Translation: CASSQGTDSNQPQHF. The full variable domain, completed using reference TRBV5-1 and TRBJ1-5, is KAGVTQTPRYLIKTRGQQVTLSCSPISGHRSVSWYQQTPGQGLQFLFEYFSETQRNKGNFPGRFSGRQFSNSRSEMNVSTLELGDSALYLCASSQGTDSNQPQHFGDGTRLSIL.

CDR3 sequence reads: CASSRASGNTIYF. The CDR3 bases are TGCGCCAGCAGCAGAGCCTCTGGAAACACCATATATTTT. The chain uses TRBV10-1 and TRBJ1-3; D uncertain. Germline V gene data show CDR1 as WNHNN and CDR2 as SYGVQD (reference sequence). Trimming removed 6 bases from V and 0 bases from J, with 6 bases in between. The CDR3 is made up of 13 amino acids.

V is TRBV2 and J is TRBJ2-1, with a weak D call TRBD1 (6 bases). Looked up from germline, CDR1 is SNHLY and CDR2 is FYNNEI. Trimming took off 4 bases at V and 1 base at J, with 8 bases between the two ends. The CDR3 sequence is 14 residues long. The chain's CDR3 is CASSVGQSYNEQFF. The CDR3 region has the DNA TGTGCCAGCAGTGTTGGACAGTCCTACAATGAGCAGTTCTTC.

The chain uses TRBV5-4 and TRBJ2-1; 9 positions agree with TRBD2. CDR3 size: 16 residues. In germline, CDR1 is SGHNT, CDR2 YYREEE (reference sequence). V lost 0 bases to trimming and J lost 6 bases; unmatched junction nucleotides: 7. In DNA form, the CDR3 reads TGTGCCAGCAGCTTGGCCCGGGCTAGCGGGATCAATGAGCAGTTCTTC. Its protein product is CASSLARASGINEQFF.

The chain carries TRBV6-6 and TRBJ1-5; TRBD1 might be the D (5 bases). The CDR3 is 12 amino acids. Germline V gene lookup returns CDR1 MNHNY and CDR2 SVGAGI (reference sequence). With 8 bases removed from V and 5 bases from J, the gap between germline ends came to 10 bases. The CDR3 region has the DNA TGTGCCAGCGGAGGGACCGATCAGCCCCAGCATTTT. This gives the protein CASGGTDQPQHF.

This chain uses TRBV4-1 with TRBJ2-7; possibly TRBD2 for D (6 bases). This CDR3 has 17 residues. Germline V gene sequence: CDR1 MGHRA, CDR2 YSYEKL. V was shortened by 4 bases and J by 0 bases, with 19 bases between the two germline ends. The CDR3 reads CASSPQRDFRSSYEQYF. In DNA, the CDR3 is TGCGCCAGCAGCCCCCAGAGGGACTTCAGGAGCTCCTACGAGCAGTACTTC.

The CDR3 loop reads CASSAGTGPDEKLFF. For the CDR3, the DNA is TGCGCCAGCAGCGCCGGGACAGGTCCAGATGAAAAACTGTTTTTT. The chain couples TRBV5-1 to TRBJ1-4; 8 nucleotides line up with TRBD1. The CDR3 loop spans 15 amino acids. V was clipped by 4 bases and J by 6 bases; unmatched bases: 8. CDR1 is SGHRS, CDR2 YFSETQ, per germline.

The chain recombines TRBV7-2 with TRBJ1-1; no reliable D call. CDR1 and CDR2 from the germline V gene are SGHTA and FQGNSA. The CDR3 loop spans 14 amino acids. V lost 3 bases and J 2 bases, leaving 10 bases between the germline ends. The CDR3 nucleotides read TGTGCCAGCAGCTTTTTCGGAGGAAACACTGAAGCTTTCTTT. Translating it yields CASSFFGGNTEAFF.

The chain is built from TRBV7-2 and TRBJ1-2, with D perhaps TRBD1 (5 bases). This CDR3 region has 14 residues. V was cut by 5 bases and J by 1 base, with 11 bases left in between. CDR1 is SGHTA and CDR2 is FQGNSA in the germline V gene. CDR3 nucleotides: TGTGCCAGCAGCCCCAGGGAACGTAACTATGGCTACACCTTC. Amino acids: CASSPRERNYGYTF.

CDR3 amino acids: CASSSLGAADTQYF. CDR3 DNA: TGTGCCAGCAGCTCCCTCGGCGCCGCAGATACGCAGTATTTT. The V gene is TRBV7-2, the J gene TRBJ2-3, with D unresolved. Trimming took 4 bases from V and 4 from J, leaving 12 bases between them. There are 14 residues in the CDR3. Germline V gene lookup returns CDR1 SGHTA and CDR2 FQGNSA.

The rearrangement uses TRBV6-5 and TRBJ2-7; D not resolved. The V end was cut by 5 bases, the J end by 6 bases, with 8 bases between. The CDR3 is 11 residues long. The germline gives CDR1 MNHEY, CDR2 SVGAGI. The CDR3: CASSNRAEQYF. DNA for the CDR3: TGTGCCAGCAGTAACCGGGCCGAGCAGTACTTC.

The chain has TRBV14 and TRBJ2-2; possibly TRBD1 for D (5 bases). The V gene's germline CDR1 is SGHDN and CDR2 FVKESK. Trimming cost V 3 bases and J 6 bases, with 14 bases left between them. CDR3 length: 15 residues. Written as DNA, the CDR3 is TGTGCCAGCAGCCACCTGGGGCAGCGAGCCGGGGAGCTGTTTTTT. Its translation: CASSHLGQRAGELFF.

This clone was observed once. The rearrangement uses TRBV3-1 (or the pseudogene TRBV3-2) and TRBJ2-1, with D hard to call. Trimming cost V 0 bases and J 3 bases, with 9 bases left between them. CDR3 size: 15 residues. Germline loops: CDR1 LGHDT, CDR2 YNNKEL (reference sequence). CDR3 in amino acids: CASSQELAFYNEQFF. For the CDR3, the DNA is TGTGCCAGCAGCCAAGAGTTGGCTTTCTACAATGAGCAGTTCTTC.

The chain carries TRBV29-1 and TRBJ2-1; TRBD1 matches 7 bases. The germline V gene encodes CDR1 SQVTM and CDR2 ANQGSEA. The length of the CDR3 is 14 residues. V shed 7 bases and J 7 bases; nucleotides not matched to a gene: 13. DNA for the CDR3: TGCAGCGGACAAGGGGGCTTAGTGGGGAATGAGCAGTTCTTC. Translated, it gives CSGQGGLVGNEQFF.

The chain recombines TRBV28 with TRBJ2-7, with 16 bases fitting TRBD2. The V gene's germline CDR1 is MDHEN and CDR2 SYDVKM. V dropped 6 bases and J dropped 1; count of bases not matched to a gene: 6. The CDR3 has 17 amino acids. CDR3 protein: CASSSGLAGGRSYEQYF. The CDR3 nucleotides read TGTGCCAGCAGCTCGGGACTAGCGGGAGGGAGGTCCTACGAGCAGTACTTC.

The CDR3 DNA is TGTGCCAGCAGCGCGGATTGGGCTAGCGGCCACAATGAGCAGTTCTTC. It translates to CASSADWASGHNEQFF. This sequence joins TRBV9 and TRBJ2-1, with 7 bases lining up with TRBD2. CDR1 and CDR2 from the germline V gene are SGDLS and YYNGEE. V was clipped by 3 bases and J by 5 bases; unmatched bases: 11. This CDR3 spans 16 amino acids. Variable domain in full (rest from reference TRBV9 and TRBJ2-1): DSGVTQTPKHLITATGQRVTLRCSPRSGDLSVYWYQQSLDQGLQFLIQYYNGEERAKGNILERFSAQQFPDLHSELNLSSLELGDSALYFCASSADWASGHNEQFFGPGTRLTVL.

V gene TRBV6-5 combines with J gene TRBJ2-5; no clear D. Trimming pared 2 bases from V and 2 bases from J, leaving 12 bases between. Germline-derived CDR1 and CDR2 are MNHEY and SVGAGI. The CDR3 runs to 15 residues. DNA for the CDR3: TGTGCCAGCAGTTACGGGTGGCCAAGTCAAGAGACCCAGTACTTC. It translates to CASSYGWPSQETQYF.

J is TRBJ2-3 and V is TRBV24-1, with 8 bases matching TRBD2. CDR3 length equals 16 residues. Germline V lookup: CDR1 KGHDR, CDR2 SFDVKD. Trimming removed 4 bases from V and 2 bases from J; junction bases left unmatched: 7. As DNA, the CDR3 is TGTGCCACCAGTGACCCTACTAGCGGTATCACAGATACGCAGTATTTT. Its translation: CATSDPTSGITDTQYF.